Each of the 5 T cell receptor beta chains below was sequenced from the same sample in a study of T cell repertoires in cytomegalovirus infection. TCRdb re-analysed the reads in MiXCR, keeping a single row per CDR3 protein. The sample has 300,000 to 400,000 distinct CDR3 sequences, over 7.5% seen once. The sequencing input was PBMCs. Every receptor here comes from a human donor in good health (CMV status not recorded). Some clones in this sample may be carry-over from other donors' samples.

Points on this clonotype: The junction and the germline gene differ at one end; a read error may be behind it. V gene TRBV19 combines with J gene TRBJ2-7, with 12 nucleotides matching TRBD2. CDR1 LNHDA and CDR2 SQIVND come from the germline V gene (reference sequence). The CDR3 is made up of 16 amino acids. In DNA form, the CDR3 reads TGTGCCTGTAGTAGACTAGCGGGAGTTAACACCTACGAGCAGTACTTC. Translated, it gives CACSRLAGVNTYEQYF.

This chain connects TRBV20-1 to TRBJ2-5; D tentatively fits TRBD1 or TRBD2 (5 bases each). The CDR3 consists of 15 residues. The germline V gene encodes CDR1 DFQATT and CDR2 SNEGSKA (reference sequence). V was trimmed by 5 bases and J by 3 bases, leaving 19 bases between them. The CDR3 loop is CSAQLTARGEETQYF. CDR3 sequence (DNA): TGCAGTGCTCAGCTGACAGCGAGAGGGGAAGAGACCCAGTACTTC.

This clonotype was observed many times. This rearrangement joins TRBV7-2 to TRBJ2-7, with TRBD2 matching 10 bases. This CDR3 is built from 15 residues. J lost 4 bases, V lost 5 bases, and 8 bases had no gene match. CDR1 is SGHTA, CDR2 FQGNSA, per germline. This CDR3 reads CASSGVASGRYEQYF. In DNA form, the CDR3 reads TGTGCCAGCAGCGGTGTAGCTAGCGGGAGATACGAGCAGTACTTC.

This clonotype was found a few times. The V and J genes are TRBV7-2 and TRBJ2-3; 9 bases are shared with TRBD1. Per germline, CDR1 SGHTA and CDR2 FQGNSA. The CDR3 loop spans 15 amino acids. V was pared by 5 bases and J by 5 bases, with 8 bases of the junction left unmatched. The CDR3 loop is CASSPGTGYGDTQYF. CDR3 DNA: TGTGCCAGCAGCCCCGGGACAGGGTATGGAGATACGCAGTATTTT.

This clonotype was found a few times. The rearrangement joins TRBV20-1 to TRBJ2-5; TRBD1 might be the D (6 bases). Germline loops: CDR1 DFQATT, CDR2 SNEGSKA (reference sequence). The CDR3 has 13 amino acids. Deletions cut 5 bases from V and 0 bases from J, with 10 bases between. In nucleotides, the CDR3 is TGCAGTGCTTCAAGACAGGACCAAGAGACCCAGTACTTC. The encoded protein is CSASRQDQETQYF.